The 12 T cell receptor beta chains listed next were all sequenced from one sample in a study of blood T cell repertoires in COVID-19 (dated by TCRdb to 2018 to 2021). Libraries were prepared through the immunoSEQ multiplex PCR assay. As stored in TCRdb, this immuneACCESS dataset retains in-frame rearrangements with V and J assigned. A fraction of the clones does not appear; measured against another copy, unresolved V genes explain less than half of the discrepancy, and the remainder lacks a known reason. Present in this sample are 100,000 to 150,000 clones, about 83% of which were seen just once. The ten largest clones capture over 3% of the sample. The sequenced sample was PBMCs or T cells enriched from blood (not recorded which). These receptors all stem from a woman aged 25 to 45 who had recovered from COVID-19.

The V gene is TRBV19, the J gene TRBJ2-5, with D maybe TRBD1 (5 bases). V gave up 5 bases and J gave up 5 bases, with 12 bases separating them. The CDR3 is 13 residues long. Germline V gene lookup returns CDR1 LNHDA and CDR2 SQIVND (reference sequence). This CDR3 reads CASSSQGGETQYF. The CDR3 DNA reads as TGTGCCAGTAGTTCCCAGGGCGGCGAGACCCAGTACTTC.

The chain uses TRBV28 and TRBJ1-2; TRBD1 matches at 8 bases. Per germline, CDR1 MDHEN and CDR2 SYDVKM. J gave up 7 bases and V 6 bases, and 10 bases lay outside the gene matches. The CDR3 consists of 14 residues. CDR3 amino acids: CASRPLDRVGGYTF. The CDR3 coding sequence is TGTGCCAGCAGACCTTTGGACAGGGTGGGTGGCTACACCTTC.

This chain links TRBV18 with TRBJ1-1; 8 bases map to TRBD1. V trimming: 4 bases; J trimming: 6 bases; junction bases outside the gene matches: 7. The CDR3 covers 14 residues. Germline V lookup: CDR1 KGHSH, CDR2 LQKENI. CDR3 DNA sequence: TGTGCCAGCTCACAACCAGGGGGCGCGGCTGAAGCTTTCTTT. Amino acid sequence: CASSQPGGAAEAFF. Filled out from reference TRBV18 and TRBJ1-1, the complete variable domain reads NAGVMQNPRHLVRRRGQEARLRCSPMKGHSHVYWYRQLPEEGLKFMVYLQKENIIDESGMPKERFSAEFPKEGPSILRIQQVVRGDSAAYFCASSQPGGAAEAFFGQGTRLTVV.

V usage is TRBV29-1 and J usage is TRBJ2-7; 10 nucleotides align to TRBD2. CDR3 length: 16 amino acids. The germline CDR1 and CDR2 sequences are SQVTM and ANQGSEA. V shed 2 bases, J shed 3 bases, and the junction held 10 bases outside the gene matches. The CDR3: CSVEFGVAGGRYEQYF. The DNA for the CDR3 is TGCAGCGTTGAATTTGGTGTAGCGGGAGGCCGCTACGAGCAGTACTTC.

This clone appeared once. The chain combines TRBV28 with TRBJ2-7; 9 bases line up with TRBD2. Germline V CDR1 and CDR2: MDHEN, SYDVKM. After removal of 4 bases from V and 0 bases from J, the junction contained 16 bases not matched to a gene. The CDR3 is made up of 19 amino acids. The CDR3 sequence: CASSSGIMALAGLSYEQYF. Written as DNA, the CDR3 is TGTGCCAGCAGTTCTGGGATTATGGCCCTAGCGGGACTCTCCTACGAGCAGTACTTC.

This sequence joins TRBV7-2 and TRBJ2-3; 8 nucleotides agree with TRBD2. CDR1 is SGHTA and CDR2 is FQGNSA in the germline V gene. V dropped 3 bases and J dropped 3; count of bases not matched to a gene: 2. CDR3 length equals 14 residues. This CDR3 reads CASSFPGGTDTQYF. The DNA of the CDR3 is TGTGCCAGCAGCTTCCCGGGGGGGACAGATACGCAGTATTTT.

This clone was recorded a few times. The chain's CDR3 is CASSQDHLGTFSGNTIYF. In nucleotides, the CDR3 is TGCGCCAGCAGCCAAGACCATCTGGGGACTTTCTCTGGAAACACCATATATTTT. The rearrangement links TRBV4-3 to TRBJ1-3; possible D gene TRBD1, 5 bases. Germline V gene data show CDR1 as LGHNA and CDR2 as YSLEER. Trimming took off 0 bases at V and 0 bases at J, with 15 bases between the two ends. The CDR3 is made up of 18 amino acids.

The chain is built from TRBV28 and TRBJ1-6; tentatively, D is TRBD1 (5 bases). Germline V CDR1 and CDR2: MDHEN, SYDVKM. V lost 5 bases to trimming and J lost 7 bases, with 12 bases between them. The CDR3 is 14 amino acids. The CDR3: CASSPLGGNSPLHF. The CDR3 region has the DNA TGTGCCAGCAGTCCTTTGGGGGGAAATTCACCCCTCCACTTT.

The chain uses TRBV6-2 or TRBV6-3 and TRBJ1-5; 8 bases agree with TRBD1. After removal of 0 bases from V and 5 bases from J, the junction contained 6 bases not matched to a gene. This CDR3 spans 16 amino acids. In germline, CDR1 is MNHEY, CDR2 SVGEGT. The CDR3 DNA follows: TGTGCCAGCAGTTACTCGAAGCCAGGGGGCGATCAGCCCCAGCATTTT. This sequence encodes CASSYSKPGGDQPQHF.

The rearrangement uses TRBV7-3 and TRBJ2-1; TRBD2 matches 8 bases. CDR3 size: 15 residues. Germline V gene sequence: CDR1 SGHTA, CDR2 FQGTGA. Germline trimming cut 3 bases from V and 10 bases from J; bases unmatched to any gene: 11. CDR3 sequence (DNA): TGTGCCAGCAGCTTTAAGACTAGCGCCGTGGGGGAGCAGTTCTTC. Translating it yields CASSFKTSAVGEQFF.

V gene TRBV24-1 combines with J gene TRBJ2-1; 11 nucleotides agree with TRBD2. In germline, CDR1 is KGHDR, CDR2 SFDVKD. CDR3 length equals 16 residues. V lost 1 base, J lost 3 bases, and 1 base stayed unmatched. For the CDR3, the DNA is TGTGCCACCAGTGATTTAGGGACTAGCGGCTACAATGAGCAGTTCTTC. Its protein is CATSDLGTSGYNEQFF.

This clone was seen once. This chain links TRBV29-1 with TRBJ2-3, with 8 bases lining up with TRBD2. Germline V CDR1 and CDR2: SQVTM, ANQGSEA. With V trimmed by 4 bases and J by 2 bases, 8 bases remained unmatched. The CDR3 totals 15 residues. DNA for the CDR3: TGCAGCGTTGGGGGGGCTAGCGGGCCCACAGATACGCAGTATTTT. Amino acids: CSVGGASGPTDTQYF.